The present entry profiles one T cell receptor beta chain with its context. The data are from a study of blood T cells in healthy people across ages. V lost 5 bases to trimming and J lost 7 bases, with 15 bases between them. The germline V gene has CDR1 SGDLS and CDR2 YYNGEE. This CDR3 has 13 amino acids. Sample-barcoded 5' priming and a J-beta primer mix drove a second PCR of 7 to 11 cycles. TCRdb re-called the 5' RACE reads with MiXCR, one entry per CDR3 protein. In the table there are fewer than 950,000 distinct CDR3 sequences, 35% to 40% of which are singletons. Input material: blood. This sequence joins TRBV9 and TRBJ1-1; D unclear. This clonotype was sampled from a man in his late teens or twenties in good health. In DNA, the CDR3 is TGTGCCAGCAGTCGCACCCCGGGGTGTGAAGCTTTCTTT. Protein sequence: CASSRTPGCEAFF. The full variable domain, rest sourced from reference TRBV9 and TRBJ1-1, is DSGVTQTPKHLITATGQRVTLRCSPRSGDLSVYWYQQSLDQGLQFLIQYYNGEERAKGNILERFSAQQFPDLHSELNLSSLELGDSALYFCASSRTPGCEAFFGQGTRLTVV.